These 2 T cell receptor beta chains were all obtained from the same sample, sequenced in a study of shared clonotypes between healthy human individuals. Here immunoSEQ multiplex PCR was the method, and the copy in TCRdb shows in-frame clones only, minus some. Here the sample spans some 700,000 clones, around 91% being singletons. The sample taken for sequencing was memory CD8+ T cells from PBMCs. The subset denotes: CD45RO+ cells pooled with CCR7-negative TemRA cells. Receptor source: a man aged 18-30 years in good health. Some clones in this sample may be carry-over from other donors' samples.

The gene calls are TRBV28 and TRBJ2-1, with 9 bases fitting TRBD2. Germline CDR1 and CDR2: MDHEN and SYDVKM. V lost 5 bases to trimming and J lost 1 base; unmatched junction nucleotides: 6. The length of the CDR3 is 16 residues. The CDR3 DNA is TGTGCCAGCAGTCCACTAGCGGGCGATTCCTACAATGAGCAGTTCTTC. It codes for CASSPLAGDSYNEQFF.

This chain links TRBV7-6 with TRBJ1-2; 7 bases are shared with TRBD1. V shed 0 bases, J shed 5 bases, and the junction held 6 bases outside the gene matches. The germline CDR1 and CDR2 sequences are SGHVS and FNYEAQ. This CDR3 is built from 15 residues. CDR3 bases: TGTGCCAGCAGCTTAGCCTGGGACAGCAATTATGGCTACACCTTC. Its protein product is CASSLAWDSNYGYTF.